A single T cell receptor beta chain is shown here with its context. The record originates from a study of blood T cell repertoires in COVID-19. Study context: Spain, Italy and the United States supplied samples that represented acute and convalescent COVID-19. From T cells, B-cell-depleted T cells, or PBMCs came the material, which was cDNA or gDNA.

Generated by immunoSEQ multiplex PCR, the TCRdb table keeps only in-frame clones and is missing some. This sample has over 45,000 clones; about 80% occur once, and the top ten carry approximately 20%. The germline gives CDR1 KGHSH, CDR2 LQKENI. The CDR3 contains 14 residues. V lost 5 bases, J lost 1 base, and 3 bases stayed unmatched. The sample consisted of peripheral blood. This TCR was recovered from a man aged 45-65 years with active or convalescent COVID-19. The chain joins TRBV18 to TRBJ1-1, with 8 bases aligning to TRBD1. The CDR3 here is CASSADRANTEAFF. The CDR3 DNA reads TGTGCCAGCTCAGCGGACAGGGCGAACACTGAAGCTTTCTTT.